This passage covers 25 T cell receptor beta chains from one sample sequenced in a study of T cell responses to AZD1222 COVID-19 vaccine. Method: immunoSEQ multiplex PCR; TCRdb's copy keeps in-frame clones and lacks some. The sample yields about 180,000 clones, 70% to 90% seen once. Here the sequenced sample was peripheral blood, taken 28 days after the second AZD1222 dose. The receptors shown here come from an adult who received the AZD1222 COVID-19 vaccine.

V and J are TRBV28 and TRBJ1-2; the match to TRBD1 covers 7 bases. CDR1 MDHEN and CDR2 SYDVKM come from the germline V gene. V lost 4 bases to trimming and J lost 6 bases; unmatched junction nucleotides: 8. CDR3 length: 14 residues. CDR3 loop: CASSSMGTAHGYTF. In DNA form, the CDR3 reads TGTGCCAGCAGTTCTATGGGGACAGCCCATGGCTACACCTTC.

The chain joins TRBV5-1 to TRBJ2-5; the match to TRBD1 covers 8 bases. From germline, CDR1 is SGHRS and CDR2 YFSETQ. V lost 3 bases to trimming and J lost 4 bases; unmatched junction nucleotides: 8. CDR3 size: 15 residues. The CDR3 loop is CASSSAGGAGETQYF. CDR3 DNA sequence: TGCGCCAGCAGCTCTGCAGGGGGCGCAGGAGAGACCCAGTACTTC.

CDR3 sequence reads: CASPGQGEVDYGYTF. The CDR3 coding sequence is TGTGCCAGCCCGGGACAGGGGGAGGTAGACTATGGCTACACCTTC. The genes are TRBV2 and TRBJ1-2, with TRBD1 identical over 11 bases. This CDR3 has 15 amino acids. Germline V gives CDR1 SNHLY, CDR2 FYNNEI. J was trimmed by 3 bases and V by 8 bases; bases with no gene match: 8.

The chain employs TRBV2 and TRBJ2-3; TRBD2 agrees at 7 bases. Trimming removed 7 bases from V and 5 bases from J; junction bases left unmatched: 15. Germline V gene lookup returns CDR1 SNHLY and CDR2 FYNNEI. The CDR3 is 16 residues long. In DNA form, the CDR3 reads TGTGCCAGCATTAGTTACGGACTAGGAGGTAAAGATACGCAGTATTTT. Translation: CASISYGLGGKDTQYF.

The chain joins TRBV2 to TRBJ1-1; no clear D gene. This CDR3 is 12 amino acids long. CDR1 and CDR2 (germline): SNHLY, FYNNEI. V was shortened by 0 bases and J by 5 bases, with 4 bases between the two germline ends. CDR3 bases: TGTGCCAGCAGTGAAGCACAAACTGAAGCTTTCTTT. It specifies CASSEAQTEAFF.

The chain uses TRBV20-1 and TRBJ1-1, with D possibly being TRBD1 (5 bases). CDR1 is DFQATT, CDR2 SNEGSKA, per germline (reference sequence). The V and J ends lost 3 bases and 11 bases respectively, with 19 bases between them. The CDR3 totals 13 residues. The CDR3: CSASKGAQTGAFF. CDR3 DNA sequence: TGCAGTGCTAGTAAAGGGGCGCAAACGGGGGCTTTCTTT.

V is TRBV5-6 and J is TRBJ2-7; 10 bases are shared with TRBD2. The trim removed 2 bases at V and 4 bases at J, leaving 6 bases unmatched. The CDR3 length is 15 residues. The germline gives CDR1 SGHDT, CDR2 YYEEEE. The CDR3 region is CASSFSTSGDYEQYF. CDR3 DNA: TGTGCCAGCAGCTTTTCTACTAGCGGGGATTACGAGCAGTACTTC.

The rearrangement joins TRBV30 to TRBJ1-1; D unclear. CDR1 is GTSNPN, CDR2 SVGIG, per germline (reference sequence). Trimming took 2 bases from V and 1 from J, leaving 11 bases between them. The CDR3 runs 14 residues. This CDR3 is CAWSITHGNTEAFF. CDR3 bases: TGTGCCTGGAGTATCACTCACGGGAACACTGAAGCTTTCTTT.

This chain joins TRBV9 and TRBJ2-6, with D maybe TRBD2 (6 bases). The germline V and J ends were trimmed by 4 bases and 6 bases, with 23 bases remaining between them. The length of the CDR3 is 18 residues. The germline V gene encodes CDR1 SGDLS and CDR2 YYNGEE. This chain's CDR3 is CASSHTREPRSEANVLTF. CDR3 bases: TGTGCCAGCAGCCACACCCGGGAGCCTCGGTCCGAGGCCAACGTCCTGACTTTC.

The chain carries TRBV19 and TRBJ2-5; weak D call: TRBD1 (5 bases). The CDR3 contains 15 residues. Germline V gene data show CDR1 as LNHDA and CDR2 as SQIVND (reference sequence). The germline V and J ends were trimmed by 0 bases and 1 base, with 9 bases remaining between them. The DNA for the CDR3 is TGTGCCAGTAGTATAGATTCAGGGTTCCAAGAGACCCAGTACTTC. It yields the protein CASSIDSGFQETQYF.

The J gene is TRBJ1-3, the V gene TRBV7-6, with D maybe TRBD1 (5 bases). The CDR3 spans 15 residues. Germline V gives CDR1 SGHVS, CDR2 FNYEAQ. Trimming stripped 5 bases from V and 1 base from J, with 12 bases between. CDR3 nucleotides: TGTGCCAGCAGCCCCGGGGGACCTTCTGGAAACACCATATATTTT. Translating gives CASSPGGPSGNTIYF.

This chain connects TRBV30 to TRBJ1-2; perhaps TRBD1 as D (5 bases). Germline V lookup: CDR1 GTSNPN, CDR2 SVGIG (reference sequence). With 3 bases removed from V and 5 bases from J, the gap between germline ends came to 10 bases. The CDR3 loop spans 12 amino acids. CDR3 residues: CAWSLDNYGYTF. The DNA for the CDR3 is TGTGCCTGGAGCCTGGACAATTATGGCTACACCTTC. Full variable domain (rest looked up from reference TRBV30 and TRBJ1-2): SQTIHQWPATLVQPVGSPLSLECTVEGTSNPNLYWYRQAAGRGLQLLFYSVGIGQISSEVPQNLSASRPQDRQFILSSKKLLLSDSGFYLCAWSLDNYGYTFGSGTRLTVV.

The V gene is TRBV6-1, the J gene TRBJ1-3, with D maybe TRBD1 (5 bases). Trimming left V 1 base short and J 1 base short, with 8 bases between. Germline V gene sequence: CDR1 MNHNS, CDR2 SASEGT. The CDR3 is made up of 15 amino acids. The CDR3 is CASSEVPGSGNTIYF. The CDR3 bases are TGTGCCAGCAGTGAAGTGCCAGGGTCTGGAAACACCATATATTTT.

DNA for the CDR3: TGTGCCTGGAGTGAGGGGGGCTATGGCTACACCTTC. Encoded protein: CAWSEGGYGYTF. This chain links TRBV30 with TRBJ1-2; possibly TRBD1 for D (6 bases). There are 12 residues in the CDR3. The V end was cut by 1 base, the J end by 4 bases, with 7 bases between. Germline V gene sequence: CDR1 GTSNPN, CDR2 SVGIG (reference sequence).

The DNA for the CDR3 is TGTGCCAGCAGTCTGACAGGGATGGACGGCTACACCTTC. Protein product: CASSLTGMDGYTF. The chain joins TRBV27 to TRBJ1-2, with 7 bases that match TRBD1. Per germline, CDR1 MNHEY and CDR2 SMNVEV (reference sequence). V lost 5 bases, J lost 8 bases, and 8 bases stayed unmatched. There are 13 residues in the CDR3.

CDR3 DNA: TGTGCCAGCAGTTTGCAGCTGGAATATGGCTACACCTTC. This encodes CASSLQLEYGYTF. The rearrangement links TRBV12-3 or TRBV12-4 to TRBJ1-2; D is ambiguous. The CDR3 has 13 amino acids. Trimming removed 3 bases at V and 5 bases at J, with 10 bases between.

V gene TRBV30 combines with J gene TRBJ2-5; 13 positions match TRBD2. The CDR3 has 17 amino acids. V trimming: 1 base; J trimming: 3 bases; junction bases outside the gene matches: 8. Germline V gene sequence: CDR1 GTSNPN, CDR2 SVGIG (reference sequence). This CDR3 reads CAWSAGTSGTDKETQYF. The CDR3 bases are TGTGCCTGGAGTGCCGGGACTAGCGGGACAGATAAAGAGACCCAGTACTTC. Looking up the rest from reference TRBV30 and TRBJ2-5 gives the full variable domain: SQTIHQWPATLVQPVGSPLSLECTVEGTSNPNLYWYRQAAGRGLQLLFYSVGIGQISSEVPQNLSASRPQDRQFILSSKKLLLSDSGFYLCAWSAGTSGTDKETQYFGPGTRLLVL.

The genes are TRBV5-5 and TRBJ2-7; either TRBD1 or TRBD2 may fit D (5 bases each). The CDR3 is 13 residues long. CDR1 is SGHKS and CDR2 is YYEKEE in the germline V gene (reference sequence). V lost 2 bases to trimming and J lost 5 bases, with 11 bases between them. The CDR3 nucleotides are TGTGCCAGCAGCTTCCCGAGGGGCCACGAGCAGTACTTC. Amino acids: CASSFPRGHEQYF.

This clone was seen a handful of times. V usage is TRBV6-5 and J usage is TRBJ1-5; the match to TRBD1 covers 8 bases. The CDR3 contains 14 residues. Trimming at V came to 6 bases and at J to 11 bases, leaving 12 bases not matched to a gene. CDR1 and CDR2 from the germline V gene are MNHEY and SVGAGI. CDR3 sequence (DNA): TGTGCCAGCAGCGCGGACAGGGTTGCCAAAGCCCAGCATTTT. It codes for CASSADRVAKAQHF.

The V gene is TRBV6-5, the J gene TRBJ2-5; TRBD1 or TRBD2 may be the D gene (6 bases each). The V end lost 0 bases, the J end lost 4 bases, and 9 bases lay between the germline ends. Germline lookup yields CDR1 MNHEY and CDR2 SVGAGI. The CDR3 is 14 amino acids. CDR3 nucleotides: TGTGCCAGCAGTTACTCAGGGGGACTAGAGACCCAGTACTTC. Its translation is CASSYSGGLETQYF.

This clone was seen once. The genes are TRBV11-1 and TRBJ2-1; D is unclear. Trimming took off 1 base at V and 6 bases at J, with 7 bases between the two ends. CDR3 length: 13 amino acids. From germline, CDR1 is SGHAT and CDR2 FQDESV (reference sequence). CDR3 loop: CASSLVTANEQFF. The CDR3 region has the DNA TGTGCCAGCAGCTTAGTAACAGCCAATGAGCAGTTCTTC. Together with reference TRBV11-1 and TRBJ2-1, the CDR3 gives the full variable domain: EAEVAQSPRYKITEKSQAVAFWCDPISGHATLYWYRQILGQGPELLVQFQDESVVDDSQLPKDRFSAERLKGVDSTLKIQPAELGDSAMYLCASSLVTANEQFFGPGTRLTVL.

CDR3 loop: CASTLPPNNEQFF. The CDR3 DNA reads TGTGCCAGTACCCTCCCACCTAACAATGAGCAGTTCTTC. The chain links TRBV19 to TRBJ2-1; no clear D. V lost 7 bases, J lost 5 bases, and 12 bases lay in between. This CDR3 has 13 residues. Germline V gives CDR1 LNHDA, CDR2 SQIVND (reference sequence).

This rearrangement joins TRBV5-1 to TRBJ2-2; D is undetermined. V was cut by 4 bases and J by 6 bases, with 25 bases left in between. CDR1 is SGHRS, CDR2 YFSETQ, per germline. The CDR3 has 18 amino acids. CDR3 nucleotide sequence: TGCGCCAGCAGCCCCCGGGTTGTGGATACCGTTACCGCCGGGGAGCTGTTTTTT. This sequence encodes CASSPRVVDTVTAGELFF.

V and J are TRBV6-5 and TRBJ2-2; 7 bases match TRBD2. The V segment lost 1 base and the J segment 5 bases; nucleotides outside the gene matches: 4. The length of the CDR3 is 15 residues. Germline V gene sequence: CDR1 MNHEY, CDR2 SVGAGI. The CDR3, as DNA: TGTGCCAGCAGTTACTGGGGGGGAGAAACCGGGGAGCTGTTTTTT. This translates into CASSYWGGETGELFF.

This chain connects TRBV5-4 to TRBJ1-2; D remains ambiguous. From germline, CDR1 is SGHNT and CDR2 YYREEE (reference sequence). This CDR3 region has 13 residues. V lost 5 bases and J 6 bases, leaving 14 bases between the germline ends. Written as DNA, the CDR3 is TGTGCCAGCAGAATAACAGAGGTGGATGGCTACACCTTC. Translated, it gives CASRITEVDGYTF. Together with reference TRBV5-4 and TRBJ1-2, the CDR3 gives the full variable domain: ETGVTQSPTHLIKTRGQQVTLRCSSQSGHNTVSWYQQALGQGPQFIFQYYREEENGRGNFPPRFSGLQFPNYSSELNVNALELDDSALYLCASRITEVDGYTFGSGTRLTVV.